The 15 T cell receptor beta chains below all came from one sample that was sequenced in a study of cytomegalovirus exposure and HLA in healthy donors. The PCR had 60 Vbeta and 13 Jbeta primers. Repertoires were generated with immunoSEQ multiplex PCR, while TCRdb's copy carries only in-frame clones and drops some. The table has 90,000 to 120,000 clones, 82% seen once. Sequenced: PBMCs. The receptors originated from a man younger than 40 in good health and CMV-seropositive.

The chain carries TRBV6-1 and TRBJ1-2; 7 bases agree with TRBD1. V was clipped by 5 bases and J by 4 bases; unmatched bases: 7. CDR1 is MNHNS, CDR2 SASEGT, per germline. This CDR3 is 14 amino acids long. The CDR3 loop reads CASSTLDRVYGYTF. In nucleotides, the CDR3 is TGTGCCAGCAGTACCCTTGACAGGGTCTATGGCTACACCTTC.

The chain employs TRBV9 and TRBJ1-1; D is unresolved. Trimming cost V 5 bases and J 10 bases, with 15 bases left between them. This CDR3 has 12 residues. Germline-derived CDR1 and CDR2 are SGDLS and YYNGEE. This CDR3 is CASRNAADAAFF. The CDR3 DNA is TGTGCCAGCAGGAACGCAGCGGACGCAGCTTTCTTT.

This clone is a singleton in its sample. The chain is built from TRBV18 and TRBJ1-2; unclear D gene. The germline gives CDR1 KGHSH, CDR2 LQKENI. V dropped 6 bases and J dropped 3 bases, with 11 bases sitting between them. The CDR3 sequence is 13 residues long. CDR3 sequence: CASSPDGDYGYTF. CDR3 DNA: TGTGCCAGCTCGCCTGACGGAGACTATGGCTACACCTTC.

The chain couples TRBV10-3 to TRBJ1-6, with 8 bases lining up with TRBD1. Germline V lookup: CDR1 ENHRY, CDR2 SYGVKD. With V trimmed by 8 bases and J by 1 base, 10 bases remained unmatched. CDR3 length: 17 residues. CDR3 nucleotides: TGTGCCATCCAACCCGGACAGGGTGGATCCTATAATTCACCCCTCCACTTT. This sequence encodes CAIQPGQGGSYNSPLHF.

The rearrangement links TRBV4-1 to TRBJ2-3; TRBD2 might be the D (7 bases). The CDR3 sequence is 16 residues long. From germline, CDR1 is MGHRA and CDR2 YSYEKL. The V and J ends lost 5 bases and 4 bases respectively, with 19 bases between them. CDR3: CASSKLPGGVPDTQYF. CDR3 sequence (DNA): TGCGCCAGCAGCAAGCTCCCGGGGGGCGTGCCAGATACGCAGTATTTT.

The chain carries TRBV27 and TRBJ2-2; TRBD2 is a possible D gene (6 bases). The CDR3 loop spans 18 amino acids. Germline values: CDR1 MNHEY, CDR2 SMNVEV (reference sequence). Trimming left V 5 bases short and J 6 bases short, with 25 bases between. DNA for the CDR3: TGTGCCAGCAGTACCACTAGCATCCTTCGACCGCTTCCCGGGGAGCTGTTTTTT. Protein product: CASSTTSILRPLPGELFF.

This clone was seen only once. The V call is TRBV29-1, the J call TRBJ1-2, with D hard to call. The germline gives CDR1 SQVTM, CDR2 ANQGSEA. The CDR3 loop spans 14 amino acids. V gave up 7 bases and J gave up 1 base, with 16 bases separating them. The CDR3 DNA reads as TGCAGCGCGGATGACATGCAGCTTAACTATGGCTACACCTTC. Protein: CSADDMQLNYGYTF.

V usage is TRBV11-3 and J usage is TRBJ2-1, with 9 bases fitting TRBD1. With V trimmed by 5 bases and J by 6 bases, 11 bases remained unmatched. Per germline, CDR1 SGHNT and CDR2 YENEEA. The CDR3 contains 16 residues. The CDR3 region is CASSPVETGGVNEQFF. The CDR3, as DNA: TGTGCCAGCAGCCCCGTCGAGACAGGGGGTGTCAATGAGCAGTTCTTC.

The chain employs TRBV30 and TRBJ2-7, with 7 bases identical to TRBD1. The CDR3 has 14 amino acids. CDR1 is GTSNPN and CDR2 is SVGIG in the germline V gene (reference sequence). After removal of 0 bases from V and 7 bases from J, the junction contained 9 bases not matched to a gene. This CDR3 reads CAWSVGGGRREQYF. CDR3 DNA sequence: TGTGCCTGGAGTGTAGGGGGCGGCCGTAGGGAGCAGTACTTC.

CDR3 nucleotides: TGTGCCATCAGTGGAGGGTGGGGGACAGTTGACACTGAAGCTTTCTTT. Encoded protein: CAISGGWGTVDTEAFF. V gene TRBV10-3 combines with J gene TRBJ1-1; 7 bases match TRBD1. There are 16 residues in the CDR3. Germline V gene data show CDR1 as ENHRY and CDR2 as SYGVKD. V lost 4 bases, J lost 3 bases, and 11 bases stayed unmatched.

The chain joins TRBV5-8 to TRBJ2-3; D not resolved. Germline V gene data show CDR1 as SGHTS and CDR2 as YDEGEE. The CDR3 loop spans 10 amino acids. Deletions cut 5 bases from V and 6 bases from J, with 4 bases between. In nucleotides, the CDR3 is TGTGCCAGCAGGGAGGATACGCAGTATTTT. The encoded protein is CASREDTQYF.

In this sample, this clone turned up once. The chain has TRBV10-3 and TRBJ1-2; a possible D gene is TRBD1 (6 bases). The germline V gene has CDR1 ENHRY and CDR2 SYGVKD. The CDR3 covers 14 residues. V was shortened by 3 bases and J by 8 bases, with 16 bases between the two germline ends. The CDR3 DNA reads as TGTGCCATCAGTGACGTCGACAGGTCGTGGGGCTACACCTTC. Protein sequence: CAISDVDRSWGYTF.

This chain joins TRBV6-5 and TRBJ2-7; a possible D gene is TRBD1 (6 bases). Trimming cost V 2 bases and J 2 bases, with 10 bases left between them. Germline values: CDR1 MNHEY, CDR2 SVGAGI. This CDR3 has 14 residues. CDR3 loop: CASSYDRSAYEQYF. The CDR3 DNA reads TGTGCCAGCAGTTACGACAGGTCCGCCTACGAGCAGTACTTC.

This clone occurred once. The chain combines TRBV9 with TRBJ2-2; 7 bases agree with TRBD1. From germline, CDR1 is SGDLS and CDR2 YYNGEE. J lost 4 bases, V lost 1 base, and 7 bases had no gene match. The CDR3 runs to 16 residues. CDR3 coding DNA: TGTGCCAGCAGCGTAAACGGCGCAGGGGGCACCGGGGAGCTGTTTTTT. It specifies CASSVNGAGGTGELFF.

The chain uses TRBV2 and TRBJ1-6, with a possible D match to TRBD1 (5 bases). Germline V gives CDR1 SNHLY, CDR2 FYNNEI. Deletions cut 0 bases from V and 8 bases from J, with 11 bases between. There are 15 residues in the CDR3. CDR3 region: CASSEATRGDSPLHF. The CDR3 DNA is TGTGCCAGCAGTGAAGCTACAAGGGGTGATTCACCCCTCCACTTT.